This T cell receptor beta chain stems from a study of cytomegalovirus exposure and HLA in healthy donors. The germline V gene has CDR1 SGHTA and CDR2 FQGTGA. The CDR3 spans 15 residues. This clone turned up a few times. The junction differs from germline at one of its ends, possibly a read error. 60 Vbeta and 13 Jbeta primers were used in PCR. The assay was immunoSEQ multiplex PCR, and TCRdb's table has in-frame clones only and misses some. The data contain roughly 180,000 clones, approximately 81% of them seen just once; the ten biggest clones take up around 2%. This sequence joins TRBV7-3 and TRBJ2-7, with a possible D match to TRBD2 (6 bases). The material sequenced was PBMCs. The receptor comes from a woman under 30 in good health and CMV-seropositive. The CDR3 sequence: CSSSYDDGRGTRQYF. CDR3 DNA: TGTTCCAGCAGTTACGACGACGGCCGGGGGACGCGGCAGTACTTC.